This T cell receptor (beta chain) was sequenced during a study of beta chain features in type 1 diabetes. The CDR3 sequence is 14 residues long. V was clipped by 2 bases and J by 5 bases, with 13 bases between them. CDR1 is SEHNR and CDR2 is FQNEAQ in the germline V gene (reference sequence). In this sample, this clone turned up many times. Every bit of the isolated RNA underwent reverse transcription, so sequencing read expressed TCRB transcripts. Some clones are missing from TCRdb's copy, which holds only in-frame ones; the method was immunoSEQ multiplex PCR. This sample has under 250,000 clones; about 30% occur once, and the top ten carry under 5%. Sorting of CD4+ naive, central memory, regulatory and stem cell-like memory cells was performed via CD45RO/CCR7/CD25/CD127/CD95/CD27.

This sequence joins TRBV7-9 and TRBJ2-7, with unresolved D. Sequencing used central memory CD4+ T cells from blood. This TCR was sampled from a man aged 25-40 years in good health. This CDR3 is CASSLTVPRDEQYF. CDR3 DNA sequence: TGTGCCAGCAGCTTAACTGTGCCCAGAGACGAGCAGTACTTC.